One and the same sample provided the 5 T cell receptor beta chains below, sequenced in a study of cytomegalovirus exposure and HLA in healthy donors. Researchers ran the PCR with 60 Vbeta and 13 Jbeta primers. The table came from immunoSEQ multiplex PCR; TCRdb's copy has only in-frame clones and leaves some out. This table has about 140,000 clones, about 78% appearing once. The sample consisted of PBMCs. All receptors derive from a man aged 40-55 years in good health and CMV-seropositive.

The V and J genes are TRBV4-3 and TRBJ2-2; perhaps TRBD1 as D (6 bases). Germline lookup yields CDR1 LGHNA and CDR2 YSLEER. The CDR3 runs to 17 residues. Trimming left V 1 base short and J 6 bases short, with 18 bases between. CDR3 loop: CASSQGQGSGLAGELFF. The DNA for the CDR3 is TGCGCCAGCAGCCAAGGGCAGGGGTCAGGGTTGGCCGGGGAGCTGTTTTTT.

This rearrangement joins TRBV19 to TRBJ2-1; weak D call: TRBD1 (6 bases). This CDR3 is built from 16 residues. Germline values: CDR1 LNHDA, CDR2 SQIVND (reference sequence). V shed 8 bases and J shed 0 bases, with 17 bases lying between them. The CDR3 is CASASTGFPSYNEQFF. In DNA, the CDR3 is TGTGCCAGTGCGTCGACAGGATTCCCCTCCTACAATGAGCAGTTCTTC.

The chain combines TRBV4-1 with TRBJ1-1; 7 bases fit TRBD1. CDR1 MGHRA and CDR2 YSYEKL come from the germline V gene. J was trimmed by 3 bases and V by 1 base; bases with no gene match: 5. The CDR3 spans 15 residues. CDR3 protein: CASSQATGWDTEAFF. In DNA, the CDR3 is TGCGCCAGCAGCCAAGCGACAGGGTGGGACACTGAAGCTTTCTTT.

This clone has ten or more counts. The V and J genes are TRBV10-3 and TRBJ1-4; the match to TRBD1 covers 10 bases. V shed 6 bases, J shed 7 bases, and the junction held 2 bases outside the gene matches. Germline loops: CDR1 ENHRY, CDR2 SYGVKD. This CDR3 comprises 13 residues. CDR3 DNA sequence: TGTGCCATCAGGGACAGGGGGGGTGAAAAACTGTTTTTT. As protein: CAIRDRGGEKLFF.

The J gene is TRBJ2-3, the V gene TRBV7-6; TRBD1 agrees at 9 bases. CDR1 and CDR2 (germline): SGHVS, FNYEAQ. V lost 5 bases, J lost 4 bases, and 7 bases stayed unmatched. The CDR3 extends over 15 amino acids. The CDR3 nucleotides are TGTGCCAGCAGCCCGGGACAGGGTTGGGCAGATACGCAGTATTTT. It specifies CASSPGQGWADTQYF.